This is a list of T cell receptor beta chains from one sample in a study of blood T cell repertoires in COVID-19. Repertoires were generated with immunoSEQ multiplex PCR, while TCRdb's copy carries only in-frame clones and drops some. The top ten clones hold 1% to 1.5% of a sample with around 160,000 clones, 70% to 90% of them seen once. The sequenced sample consisted of PBMCs or T cells enriched from blood (not recorded which). The source is a woman in her 30s with acute COVID-19. Both conserved end residues are part of each CDR3. A D gene is named only where the DNA matches it firmly. Size is stated for part of the rows, as once, few or many counts, or as a class when the clone is expanded.

cdr3_aa | cdr3_nt | j_call | v_call | d_call | clone_size
CASSYVPGSSYEQYF | TGTGCCAGCAGTTACGTGCCGGGGTCCTCCTACGAGCAGTACTTC | TRBJ2-7 | TRBV6-5 | - | -
CASSIVMNTEAFF | TGTGCCAGTAGTATAGTAATGAACACTGAAGCTTTCTTT | TRBJ1-1 | TRBV19 | - | -
CASSLEGGRPSYEQYF | TGTGCCAGCAGCTTAGAGGGAGGACGCCCTTCCTACGAGCAGTACTTC | TRBJ2-7 | TRBV7-2 | - | -
CASSRSGEVNEQFF | TGTGCCAGCAGTCGTAGCGGGGAGGTCAATGAGCAGTTCTTC | TRBJ2-1 | TRBV2 | TRBD2 | -
CASGTSGRGSYEQYF | TGTGCCAGCGGGACTAGCGGGAGGGGATCCTACGAGCAGTACTTC | TRBJ2-7 | TRBV28 | TRBD2 | few
CASSFHYGGTEAFF | TGTGCCAGCAGCTTCCACTACGGAGGCACTGAAGCTTTCTTT | TRBJ1-1 | TRBV7-2 | - | -
CASSLSPGDLWGYTF | TGTGCCAGCAGCCTAAGCCCGGGGGACTTGTGGGGCTACACCTTC | TRBJ1-2 | TRBV7-2 | - | -
CASSLSEASNHYEQYF | TGTGCCAGCAGTTTATCGGAGGCCAGTAACCACTACGAGCAGTACTTC | TRBJ2-7 | TRBV28 | - | -
CAITSGLSSYEQYF | TGTGCCATCACTAGCGGACTTTCCTCCTACGAGCAGTACTTC | TRBJ2-7 | TRBV28 | TRBD2 | -
CASTKPGGLRNEQFF | TGTGCCAGCACCAAACCCGGGGGTCTGAGGAATGAGCAGTTCTTC | TRBJ2-1 | TRBV28 | - | -
CASSVEGGFSGRGRFLTDTQYF | TGTGCCAGCAGCGTAGAGGGGGGCTTTAGCGGGAGGGGTCGGTTCCTCACAGATACGCAGTATTTT | TRBJ2-3 | TRBV9 | TRBD2 | -
CSAWTGGSYEQYF | TGCAGCGCCTGGACAGGGGGATCCTACGAGCAGTACTTC | TRBJ2-7 | TRBV29-1 | TRBD1 | once
CASSMWAHQNTEAFF | TGTGCCAGTAGTATGTGGGCCCACCAGAACACTGAAGCTTTCTTT | TRBJ1-1 | TRBV19 | - | -
CASSLGQAYTNTGELFF | TGTGCCAGCAGCTTAGGTCAGGCCTATACGAACACCGGGGAGCTGTTTTTT | TRBJ2-2 | TRBV7-8 | - | -
CASSSTGKNSPLHF | TGTGCCAGCAGTTCGACAGGGAAAAATTCACCCCTCCACTTT | TRBJ1-6 | TRBV27 | TRBD1 | -
CASSVGDSGVNEQFF | TGTGCCAGCAGCGTAGGAGACAGTGGGGTCAATGAGCAGTTCTTC | TRBJ2-1 | TRBV9 | - | -
CASSSRSMNTEAFF | TGTGCCAGCAGTTCTAGGTCAATGAACACTGAAGCTTTCTTT | TRBJ1-1 | TRBV27 | - | -
CASSEGVGGNTIYF | TGTGCCAGCAGCGAGGGGGTAGGCGGAAACACCATATATTTT | TRBJ1-3 | TRBV9 | - | once
CASSFSRGATEAFF | TGCGCCAGCAGTTTTAGTCGGGGGGCCACTGAAGCTTTCTTT | TRBJ1-1 | TRBV5-1 | - | -
CASRLDRGSGEKLFF | TGTGCCAGCAGGCTGGACAGGGGATCAGGTGAAAAACTGTTTTTT | TRBJ1-4 | TRBV6-5 | TRBD1 | -
CSVEDTAGGGQETQYF | TGCAGCGTTGAAGATACCGCGGGGGGTGGGCAAGAGACCCAGTACTTC | TRBJ2-5 | TRBV29-1 | TRBD2 | -
CASSSRGRGGTEAFF | TGTGCCAGTAGTAGCAGGGGGCGCGGTGGCACTGAAGCTTTCTTT | TRBJ1-1 | TRBV19 | TRBD1 | -
CASSQDRGLRAYEQYF | TGTGCCAGCAGCCAAGATAGGGGACTGCGGGCCTACGAGCAGTACTTC | TRBJ2-7 | TRBV3-1/TRBV3-2 | - | -
CATSESGQGRTGELFF | TGTGCCACCAGTGAAAGCGGACAGGGCCGCACCGGGGAGCTGTTTTTT | TRBJ2-2 | TRBV24-1 | TRBD1 | -
CASSSQRTSYEQYF | TGTGCCAGCAGCAGTCAGCGGACCTCCTACGAGCAGTACTTC | TRBJ2-7 | TRBV13 | - | -
CASSFLGGSGNTIYF | TGTGCCAGCAGCTTCCTCGGGGGGTCGGGAAACACCATATATTTT | TRBJ1-3 | TRBV5-6 | - | -
CASSFRQGVTEAFF | TGTGCCAGCAGTTTCCGACAGGGGGTGACTGAAGCTTTCTTT | TRBJ1-1 | TRBV27 | TRBD1 | -
CASSVPGKGIPGELFF | TGTGCCAGCAGCGTACCGGGAAAGGGAATCCCCGGGGAGCTGTTTTTT | TRBJ2-2 | TRBV7-6 | - | -
CATSEAGPNEKLFF | TGTGCCACCAGTGAAGCGGGACCTAATGAAAAACTGTTTTTT | TRBJ1-4 | TRBV24-1 | - | -
CASMQGDNYGYTF | TGTGCCAGTATGCAGGGCGATAACTATGGCTACACCTTC | TRBJ1-2 | TRBV19 | - | -
CASSRQGGRVNTEAFF | TGTGCCAGCAGCCGACAGGGTGGAAGGGTGAACACTGAAGCTTTCTTT | TRBJ1-1 | TRBV7-8 | TRBD1 | once
CASSTTTGKLFF | TGTGCCAGCAGCACAACGACGGGAAAACTGTTTTTT | TRBJ1-4 | TRBV7-9 | - | -
CASSEGLWGGLGYTF | TGTGCCAGCAGTGAAGGGTTGTGGGGAGGGTTAGGCTACACCTTC | TRBJ1-2 | TRBV6-1 | - | few
CASSQGGPGQGNYGYTF | TGTGCCAGCAGCCAAGGGGGTCCGGGACAGGGCAACTATGGCTACACCTTC | TRBJ1-2 | TRBV4-2 | TRBD1 | few
CASSPSRENYGYTF | TGTGCCAGCTCACCTAGCAGGGAAAACTATGGCTACACCTTC | TRBJ1-2 | TRBV18 | - | once
CSVGSLGGPHNEQFF | TGCAGCGTTGGCTCTCTGGGCGGGCCGCACAATGAGCAGTTCTTC | TRBJ2-1 | TRBV29-1 | - | -
CASSPLAGGGNEQFF | TGTGCTAGCAGCCCGCTAGCGGGAGGAGGGAATGAGCAGTTCTTC | TRBJ2-1 | TRBV7-7 | TRBD2 | -
CASAVLAAGDSYEQYF | TGTGCCAGCGCCGTTCTGGCGGCAGGGGACTCCTACGAGCAGTACTTC | TRBJ2-7 | TRBV7-6 | - | -
CASSLTGLDYNEQFF | TGCGCCAGCAGCCTAACGGGACTAGACTACAATGAGCAGTTCTTC | TRBJ2-1 | TRBV5-1 | TRBD2 | -
CASSWGDGLSQPQHF | TGTGCCAGCAGCTGGGGGGACGGTCTAAGTCAGCCCCAGCATTTT | TRBJ1-5 | TRBV5-8 | - | -
CASSIRGEGLRNTEAFF | TGTGCCAGTAGTATCAGGGGAGAGGGGCTCCGGAACACTGAAGCTTTCTTT | TRBJ1-1 | TRBV19 | - | few
CASSDFLQSREQYF | TGCGCCAGCAGTGATTTTTTACAGTCGCGCGAGCAGTACTTC | TRBJ2-7 | TRBV5-1 | - | -
CASSRLVAGGETQYF | TGCGCCAGCAGCCGACTGGTTGCGGGGGGGGAGACCCAGTACTTC | TRBJ2-5 | TRBV5-1 | TRBD2 | -
CASRGHGTEGYTF | TGTGCCAGCAGGGGCCACGGGACTGAGGGCTACACCTTC | TRBJ1-2 | TRBV28 | - | -
CASSEGQGRAEQYF | TGTGCCAGCAGCGAGGGACAGGGGCGCGCCGAGCAGTACTTC | TRBJ2-7 | TRBV3-1/TRBV3-2 | TRBD1 | -
CASSDPGQAPKLFF | TGTGCCAGCAGCGACCCGGGACAGGCTCCGAAACTGTTTTTT | TRBJ1-4 | TRBV7-2 | TRBD1 | -
CATTRGPAARWGDNEQFF | TGTGCCACCACGCGGGGGCCCGCAGCCCGATGGGGAGACAATGAGCAGTTCTTC | TRBJ2-1 | TRBV10-3 | - | -
CASSQSPDRSYEQYF | TGCGCCAGCAGCCAATCACCGGACAGATCCTACGAGCAGTACTTC | TRBJ2-7 | TRBV4-1 | - | -
CASSFDSFANTGELFF | TGTGCCAGCAGTTTCGACTCCTTCGCGAACACCGGGGAGCTGTTTTTT | TRBJ2-2 | TRBV27 | - | -
CASTPPGILHTDTQYF | TGTGCCAGCACCCCGCCGGGGATCCTTCACACAGATACGCAGTATTTT | TRBJ2-3 | TRBV6-2/TRBV6-3 | - | -
CASSSNRGSNTEAFF | TGTGCCAGCAGTTCGAACAGGGGGTCAAACACTGAAGCTTTCTTT | TRBJ1-1 | TRBV6-5 | TRBD1 | few